The source of this TCR beta chain is a study of cytomegalovirus exposure and HLA in healthy donors. This clone was recorded only once. Its target is not known. PCR was performed using 60 Vbeta and 13 Jbeta primers. Only in-frame clones appear in the TCRdb table, and some are missing; sequencing was by immunoSEQ multiplex PCR. The sample shows 100,000 or so clones, approximately 80% of them seen only once. Findings of the study overall: It was reported in a later analysis that an Asian-associated ancestry cluster showed fewer N-insertions than the roughly 670-donor mean. Later analysis suggested links between common viral pathogens and several top significant clusters.

Donors were nominally healthy when sampled, though unrecorded immune exposures were likely. The source of this sequence is a woman aged 40 to 50 in good health and CMV-seronegative. The sequencing input was PBMCs.

Here the CDR3 DNA reads TGCGCCAGCAGCTTAAGGAGTGCGGGGTACAATGAGCAGTTCTTC. This sequence encodes CASSLRSAGYNEQFF. This chain uses TRBV5-1 with TRBJ2-1; the D gene is possibly TRBD2 (6 bases). V gave up 2 bases and J gave up 4 bases, with 13 bases separating them. The CDR3 extends over 15 amino acids. Germline V gives CDR1 SGHRS, CDR2 YFSETQ.